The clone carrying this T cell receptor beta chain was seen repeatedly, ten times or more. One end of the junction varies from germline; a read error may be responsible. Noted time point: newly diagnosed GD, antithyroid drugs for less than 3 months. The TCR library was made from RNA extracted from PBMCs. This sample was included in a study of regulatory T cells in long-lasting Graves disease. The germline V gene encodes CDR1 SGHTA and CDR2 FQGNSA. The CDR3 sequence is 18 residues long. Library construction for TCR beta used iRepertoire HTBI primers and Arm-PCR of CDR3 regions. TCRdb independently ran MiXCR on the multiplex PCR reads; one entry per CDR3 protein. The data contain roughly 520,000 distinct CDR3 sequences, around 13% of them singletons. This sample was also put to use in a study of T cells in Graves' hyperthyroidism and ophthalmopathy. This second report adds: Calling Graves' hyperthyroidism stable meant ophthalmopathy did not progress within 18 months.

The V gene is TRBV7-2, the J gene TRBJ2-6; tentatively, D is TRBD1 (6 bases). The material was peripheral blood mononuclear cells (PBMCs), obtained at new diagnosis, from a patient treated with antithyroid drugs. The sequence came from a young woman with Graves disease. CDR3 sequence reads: CASSLMGQSGSGANVLTF. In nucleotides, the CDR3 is TGTGCCAGCAGCTTAATGGGACAAAGCGGATCTGGTGCCAACGTCCTGACTTTC.